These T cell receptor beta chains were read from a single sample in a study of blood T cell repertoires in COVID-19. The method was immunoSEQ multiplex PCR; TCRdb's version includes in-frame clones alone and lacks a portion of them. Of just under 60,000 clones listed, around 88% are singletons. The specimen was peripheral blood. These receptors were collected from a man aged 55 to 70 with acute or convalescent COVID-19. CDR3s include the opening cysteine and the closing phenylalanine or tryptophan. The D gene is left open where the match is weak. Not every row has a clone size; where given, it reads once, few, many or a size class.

CDR3nt: TGCGCCAGCGGGACAGGCTACGAGCAGTACTTC
CDR3aa: CASGTGYEQYF
abundance: once
len: 11
v_gene: TRBV5-1
d_gene: TRBD1
j_gene: TRBJ2-7

CDR3nt: TGTGCCAGCAGTTCTGTTCTAGCGGGAGGGGGCACCGGGGAGCTGTTTTTT
CDR3aa: CASSSVLAGGGTGELFF
abundance: once
len: 17
v_gene: TRBV27
d_gene: TRBD2
j_gene: TRBJ2-2

CDR3nt: TGTGCCTGGACTAGCGGCTCCCCCGGGCAGTTCTTC
CDR3aa: CAWTSGSPGQFF
abundance: -
len: 12
v_gene: TRBV30
d_gene: TRBD2
j_gene: TRBJ2-1

CDR3nt: TGTGCCAGCAGCCAAGATGTGGGGAGAGCTTTCTTT
CDR3aa: CASSQDVGRAFF
abundance: -
len: 12
v_gene: TRBV3-1/TRBV3-2
d_gene: -
j_gene: TRBJ1-1

CDR3nt: TGTGCCAGCAGTTCAAGGGGGGGGCCGTGGAATGAGCAGTTCTTC
CDR3aa: CASSSRGGPWNEQFF
abundance: -
len: 15
v_gene: TRBV27
d_gene: -
j_gene: TRBJ2-1

CDR3nt: TGTGCCAGCAGTTTAGGTGTCCGGGCCAGGGCTGGGGCCAACGTCCTGACTTTC
CDR3aa: CASSLGVRARAGANVLTF
abundance: -
len: 18
v_gene: TRBV27
d_gene: -
j_gene: TRBJ2-6

CDR3nt: TGTGCCAGCAGTGGGACTAGCGGCTACGAGCAGTACTTC
CDR3aa: CASSGTSGYEQYF
abundance: -
len: 13
v_gene: TRBV28
d_gene: TRBD2
j_gene: TRBJ2-7

CDR3nt: TGTGCCAGCAGCCTAAGAACAGGGGGAACCTACGAGCAGTACTTC
CDR3aa: CASSLRTGGTYEQYF
abundance: -
len: 15
v_gene: TRBV7-2
d_gene: TRBD1
j_gene: TRBJ2-7

CDR3nt: TGTGCCAGCAGCCCTGCGTGGGGCGGGGACACTGAAGCTTTCTTT
CDR3aa: CASSPAWGGDTEAFF
abundance: -
len: 15
v_gene: TRBV5-4
d_gene: -
j_gene: TRBJ1-1

CDR3nt: TGTGCCAGCACTTCCCAGGGGGGATACTACGAGCAGTACTTC
CDR3aa: CASTSQGGYYEQYF
abundance: -
len: 14
v_gene: TRBV6-5
d_gene: -
j_gene: TRBJ2-7

CDR3nt: TGTGCCAGCTCAAAACGGGAGAACACTGAAGCTTTCTTT
CDR3aa: CASSKRENTEAFF
abundance: -
len: 13
v_gene: TRBV21-1
d_gene: -
j_gene: TRBJ1-1

CDR3nt: TGTGCCAGCAGTCCCGGACAGACCTATGGCTACACCTTC
CDR3aa: CASSPGQTYGYTF
abundance: -
len: 13
v_gene: TRBV2
d_gene: -
j_gene: TRBJ1-2

CDR3nt: TGTGCCAGCAGCTTGGGCCCAAATAATGAAAAACTGTTTTTT
CDR3aa: CASSLGPNNEKLFF
abundance: -
len: 14
v_gene: TRBV11-2
d_gene: -
j_gene: TRBJ1-4

CDR3nt: TGTGCCAGCAGTTTATTGGGCGCAACCGGTGGGGCTTTCTTT
CDR3aa: CASSLLGATGGAFF
abundance: -
len: 14
v_gene: TRBV28
d_gene: -
j_gene: TRBJ1-1

CDR3nt: TGTGCCAGCAGTTTACAGGGGGGGGGCTATGGCTACACCTTC
CDR3aa: CASSLQGGGYGYTF
abundance: few
len: 14
v_gene: TRBV6-5
d_gene: TRBD1
j_gene: TRBJ1-2

CDR3nt: TGTGCCAGCAGTGAAATGGGACAGATCTATGGCTACACCTTC
CDR3aa: CASSEMGQIYGYTF
abundance: -
len: 14
v_gene: TRBV6-1
d_gene: TRBD1
j_gene: TRBJ1-2

CDR3nt: TGTGCCTGGAGTAAGGACAGGGGGCTTGAAGCTTTCTTT
CDR3aa: CAWSKDRGLEAFF
abundance: few
len: 13
v_gene: TRBV30
d_gene: TRBD1
j_gene: TRBJ1-1

CDR3nt: TGTGCCTCCGTCGGGGGGCCCAACTATGGCTACACCTTC
CDR3aa: CASVGGPNYGYTF
abundance: -
len: 13
v_gene: TRBV28
d_gene: -
j_gene: TRBJ1-2

CDR3nt: TGTGCCAGCAGTACCACAGGGAGTGAAGCTTTCTTT
CDR3aa: CASSTTGSEAFF
abundance: -
len: 12
v_gene: TRBV28
d_gene: -
j_gene: TRBJ1-1

CDR3nt: TGCAGTGCCAGTGATTTGGGAGGTTCACCCCTCCACTTT
CDR3aa: CSASDLGGSPLHF
abundance: -
len: 13
v_gene: TRBV20-1
d_gene: -
j_gene: TRBJ1-6